The source of this T cell receptor (beta chain) is a study of cytomegalovirus exposure and HLA in healthy donors. General study findings and limits: It was about 180 TCR beta chains that were listed as cytomegalovirus-associated. Through in vitro validation, three CMV-associated chains were shown to be specific for CMV antigens.

On this clone itself: Its specificity is not known.

This table comes from immunoSEQ multiplex PCR, and its TCRdb copy is limited to in-frame clones, with some not included. The data contain roughly 110,000 clones, 88% of them singletons. This CDR3 comprises 15 residues. After removal of 6 bases from V and 2 bases from J, the junction contained 7 bases not matched to a gene. Germline V gives CDR1 MNHEY, CDR2 SMNVEV (reference sequence). The sample was PBMCs. The gene calls are TRBV27 and TRBJ1-2, with 9 bases fitting TRBD1. The sequence was collected from a woman aged 18-30 years in good health and CMV-seropositive. CDR3 sequence (DNA): TGTGCCAGCAGGACGGACAGGGGCGGGAACTATGGCTACACCTTC. Protein: CASRTDRGGNYGYTF.